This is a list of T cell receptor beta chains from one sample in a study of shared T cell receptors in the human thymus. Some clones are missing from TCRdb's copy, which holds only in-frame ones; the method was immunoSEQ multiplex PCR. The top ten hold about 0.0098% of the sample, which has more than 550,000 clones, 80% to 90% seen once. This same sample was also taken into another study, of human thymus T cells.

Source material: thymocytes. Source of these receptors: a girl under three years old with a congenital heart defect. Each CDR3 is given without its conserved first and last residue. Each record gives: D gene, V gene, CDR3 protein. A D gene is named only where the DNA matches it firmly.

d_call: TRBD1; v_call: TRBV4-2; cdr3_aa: ASSQDRDVQGSYEQY
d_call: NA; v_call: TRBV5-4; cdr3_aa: AGGGSGDGYT
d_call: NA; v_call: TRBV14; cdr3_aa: ASSQGPGDTGTNYGYT
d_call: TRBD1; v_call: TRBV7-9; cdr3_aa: ASSNYTGEGGGNTIY
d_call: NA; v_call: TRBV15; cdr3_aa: ATSRDKGGWETQY
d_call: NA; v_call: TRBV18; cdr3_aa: ASSPAVSSYNSPLH
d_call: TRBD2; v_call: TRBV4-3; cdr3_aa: ASSPTPDGTTYEQY
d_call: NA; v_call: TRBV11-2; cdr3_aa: ASSRGGVAYGYT
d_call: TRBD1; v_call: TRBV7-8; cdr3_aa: ASSQPNPHRDREGGETQY
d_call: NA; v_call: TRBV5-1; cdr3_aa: ASSLGLIQETQY
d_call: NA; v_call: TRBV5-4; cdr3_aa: ASSLGPVNTEAF
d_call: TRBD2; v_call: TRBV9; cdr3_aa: ASSVVPSPLAVGGDTQY
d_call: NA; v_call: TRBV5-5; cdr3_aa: ASSSKTHRPGTEAF
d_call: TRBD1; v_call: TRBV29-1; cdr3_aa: SVLQGMGGYT
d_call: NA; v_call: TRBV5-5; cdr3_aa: ASSLEGDNQPQH
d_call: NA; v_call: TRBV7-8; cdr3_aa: ASSLEGVQPQH
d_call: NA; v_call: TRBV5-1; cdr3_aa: ASSSVIQETQY
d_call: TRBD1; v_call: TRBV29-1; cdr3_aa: SVEALQGATEQF
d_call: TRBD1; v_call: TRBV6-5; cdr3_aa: ASSSGQGVKNTEAF
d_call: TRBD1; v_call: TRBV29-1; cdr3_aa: SAKYGQGATTTNEKLF
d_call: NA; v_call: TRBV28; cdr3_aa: ASIIRGGNPTLLRYGYT
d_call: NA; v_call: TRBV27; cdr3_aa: ASSFVQGSTDTQY
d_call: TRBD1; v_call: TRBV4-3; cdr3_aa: ASSHYGNLGRGPPFYNSPLH